What follows are 22 T cell receptor beta chains derived from one specimen sequenced in a study of CD8+CD57+ T cells in acquired aplastic anemia. CDR3 and TCR beta VDJ profiling relied on a genomic DNA template. TCRdb analysed the reads with MiXCR anew, one entry per CDR3 protein. This sample has more than 45,000 distinct CDR3 sequences, with about two thirds found just once. The sample comprised sorted CD4+, CD8+, or CD8+CD57+ T cells (not recorded which) from PBMCs. The receptors were sampled from a human donor in good health, serving as a control.

The gene calls are TRBV18 and TRBJ2-5; D ambiguous. The CDR3 runs to 10 residues. CDR1 and CDR2 (germline): KGHSH, LQKENI. V lost 8 bases to trimming and J lost 2 bases, with 3 bases between them. For the CDR3, the DNA is TGTGCCAGCGCACAAGAGACCCAGTACTTC. This sequence encodes CASAQETQYF.

The chain carries TRBV19 and TRBJ2-5; D not certain. The ends were cut back, 4 bases at V and 1 base at J, with 7 bases in the middle. This CDR3 spans 13 amino acids. CDR1 is LNHDA, CDR2 SQIVND, per germline (reference sequence). CDR3 sequence (DNA): TGTGCCAGTAGTAGTGGCAGCCAAGAGACCCAGTACTTC. As protein: CASSSGSQETQYF. Using reference TRBV19 and TRBJ2-5 for the parts outside the CDR3, the full variable domain is DGGITQSPKYLFRKEGQNVTLSCEQNLNHDAMYWYRQDPGQGLRLIYYSQIVNDFQKGDIAEGYSVSREKKESFPLTVTSAQKNPTAFYLCASSSGSQETQYFGPGTRLLVL.

The J gene is TRBJ2-5, the V gene TRBV29-1; D possibly corresponds to TRBD2 (7 bases). Trimming shortened V by 4 bases and J by 1 base, and 16 bases separated the two germline ends. The CDR3 runs to 15 residues. Germline values: CDR1 SQVTM, CDR2 ANQGSEA. This CDR3 reads CSVGPIGGAQETQYF. As DNA, the CDR3 is TGCAGCGTTGGCCCTATTGGGGGGGCCCAAGAGACCCAGTACTTC. Full variable domain (outside the CDR3, taken from reference TRBV29-1 and TRBJ2-5): SAVISQKPSRDICQRGTSLTIQCQVDSQVTMMFWYRQQPGQSLTLIATANQGSEATYESGFVIDKFPISRPNLTFSTLTVSNMSPEDSSIYLCSVGPIGGAQETQYFGPGTRLLVL.

The genes are TRBV19 and TRBJ1-1; TRBD1 matches at 7 bases. The CDR3 is made up of 14 amino acids. J gave up 1 base and V 3 bases, and 2 bases lay outside the gene matches. Germline CDR1 and CDR2: LNHDA and SQIVND (reference sequence). CDR3 DNA: TGTGCCAGTAGTATTGGGACAGCGAACACTGAAGCTTTCTTT. Its protein is CASSIGTANTEAFF.

In its sample, this clonotype was seen a few times. The chain recombines TRBV2 with TRBJ2-7; a weak D match, TRBD1 (6 bases). Trimming stripped 6 bases from V and 3 bases from J, with 12 bases between. The CDR3 totals 13 residues. Germline values: CDR1 SNHLY, CDR2 FYNNEI. The DNA for the CDR3 is TGTGCCAGCAGCCCCGGACAGCTCTACGAGCAGTACTTC. Translation: CASSPGQLYEQYF.

Notes on this clonotype: A read error may produce the germline difference seen at one junction end. The gene calls are TRBV25-1 and TRBJ2-7; tentatively, D is TRBD1 or TRBD2 (5 bases each). The germline CDR1 and CDR2 sequences are MGHDK and SYGVNS. The CDR3 length is 15 residues. DNA of the CDR3: TGTGCCAGCAGTGAAAGAGGGAAGGACACCGGGGAGCTGTACTTC. Its protein is CASSERGKDTGELYF.

The table lists this clonotype with a few counts. The chain employs TRBV2 and TRBJ1-1; possibly TRBD1 for D (6 bases). V was pared by 6 bases and J by 7 bases, with 18 bases between. The CDR3 contains 14 residues. The germline gives CDR1 SNHLY, CDR2 FYNNEI. This CDR3 is CASRVGQKALEAFF. The CDR3 coding sequence is TGTGCCAGCAGAGTAGGACAGAAAGCACTTGAAGCTTTCTTT. Using reference TRBV2 and TRBJ1-1 for the parts outside the CDR3, the full variable domain is EPEVTQTPSHQVTQMGQEVILRCVPISNHLYFYWYRQILGQKVEFLVSFYNNEISEKSEIFDDQFSVERPDGSNFTLKIRSTKLEDSAMYFCASRVGQKALEAFFGQGTRLTVV.

The J gene is TRBJ2-5, the V gene TRBV9; 9 bases are shared with TRBD2. J was trimmed by 7 bases and V by 5 bases; bases with no gene match: 6. The CDR3 has 13 residues. CDR1 is SGDLS and CDR2 is YYNGEE in the germline V gene. The CDR3: CASSLSGGVTQYF. For the CDR3, the DNA is TGTGCCAGCAGTCTTAGCGGGGGCGTGACCCAGTACTTC.

This chain joins TRBV10-1 and TRBJ2-1; 11 bases are a match to TRBD2. Germline values: CDR1 WNHNN, CDR2 SYGVQD (reference sequence). The CDR3 runs 16 residues. Germline trimming cut 3 bases from V and 9 bases from J; bases unmatched to any gene: 10. CDR3 residues: CASSDLAGGLGVEQFF. CDR3 coding DNA: TGCGCCAGCAGTGATCTAGCGGGGGGATTAGGGGTTGAGCAGTTCTTC.

The chain links TRBV7-2 to TRBJ1-5; D possibly corresponds to TRBD1 (6 bases). Germline V gene data show CDR1 as SGHTA and CDR2 as FQGNSA. V lost 5 bases and J lost 1, with 12 bases in between. This CDR3 contains 15 residues. This chain's CDR3 is CASSPEGGSNQPQHF. Written as DNA, the CDR3 is TGTGCCAGCAGCCCAGAAGGGGGAAGCAATCAGCCCCAGCATTTT.

This clonotype occurred many times. The chain uses TRBV13 and TRBJ2-7, with 11 bases matching TRBD2. Losses at the gene ends were 5 bases for V and 0 bases for J; bases not matched to a gene: 6. Germline-derived CDR1 and CDR2 are PRHDT and FYEKMQ (reference sequence). The CDR3 consists of 16 residues. CDR3 DNA: TGTGCCAGCAGCATTATGGGACTAGCGGACTCCTACGAGCAGTACTTC. It is translated as CASSIMGLADSYEQYF.

The chain joins TRBV11-2 to TRBJ2-7; 8 positions agree with TRBD1. V lost 6 bases to trimming and J lost 7 bases; unmatched junction nucleotides: 8. Germline CDR1 is SGHAT and CDR2 is FQNNGV. This CDR3 has 13 residues. For the CDR3, the DNA is TGTGCCAGCAGTAGGGACAGGAACCCTGAGCAGTACTTC. Translation gives CASSRDRNPEQYF.

This clonotype has more than one count but fewer than ten. The chain is built from TRBV29-1 and TRBJ2-7, with 11 bases matching TRBD2. The CDR3 spans 16 residues. V was clipped by 0 bases and J by 2 bases; unmatched bases: 6. Germline V CDR1 and CDR2: SQVTM, ANQGSEA. CDR3 sequence (DNA): TGCAGCGTTGAAGACGGAACTAGCGGGGGAGCCTACGAGCAGTACTTC. Protein product: CSVEDGTSGGAYEQYF.

The V gene is TRBV29-1, the J gene TRBJ2-3; D may be TRBD1 (6 bases). The CDR3 extends over 13 amino acids. Trimming removed 8 bases from V and 6 bases from J, with 18 bases in between. Germline CDR1 SQVTM, CDR2 ANQGSEA. CDR3 DNA sequence: TGCAGCTCTAGGATATCCCAGGGGGATACGCAGTATTTT. Translation: CSSRISQGDTQYF.

This clonotype was found a few times. The CDR3 here is CASTGVPYEQYF. Written as DNA, the CDR3 is TGTGCCAGCACCGGGGTGCCCTACGAGCAGTACTTC. The chain employs TRBV2 and TRBJ2-7, with a possible D match to TRBD2 (5 bases). Germline V lookup: CDR1 SNHLY, CDR2 FYNNEI. The ends were cut back, 7 bases at V and 2 bases at J, with 9 bases in the middle. This CDR3 has 12 amino acids.

The chain employs TRBV19 and TRBJ1-5, with 7 bases fitting TRBD1. J lost 6 bases, V lost 1 base, and 6 bases had no gene match. There are 15 residues in the CDR3. From germline, CDR1 is LNHDA and CDR2 SQIVND (reference sequence). Here the CDR3 DNA reads TGTGCCAGTAGTATAGCGCAGGGGGGACTTCAGCCCCAGCATTTT. Residues: CASSIAQGGLQPQHF.

The chain employs TRBV2 and TRBJ1-2; D unclear. Trimming removed 5 bases from V and 0 bases from J, with 13 bases in between. The germline CDR1 and CDR2 sequences are SNHLY and FYNNEI. The CDR3 covers 15 residues. Written as DNA, the CDR3 is TGTGCCAGCAGTACACGACGGACTACTAACTATGGCTACACCTTC. Translated, it gives CASSTRRTTNYGYTF.

The V and J genes are TRBV20-1 and TRBJ1-2; D remains unclear. This CDR3 region has 13 residues. CDR1 is DFQATT, CDR2 SNEGSKA, per germline (reference sequence). Trimming shortened V by 6 bases and J by 6 bases, and 17 bases separated the two germline ends. Here the CDR3 reads CSAVLPYTDGYTF. The DNA for the CDR3 is TGCAGTGCCGTTTTACCGTACACCGATGGCTACACCTTC.

The genes are TRBV7-9 and TRBJ1-1, with 7 bases fitting TRBD1. CDR3 length equals 14 residues. J was trimmed by 0 bases and V by 5 bases; bases with no gene match: 3. From germline, CDR1 is SEHNR and CDR2 FQNEAQ (reference sequence). In DNA form, the CDR3 reads TGTGCCAGCAGCCCAGACAGGGTGAACACTGAAGCTTTCTTT. It encodes CASSPDRVNTEAFF.

V is TRBV19 and J is TRBJ1-2, with TRBD1 matching over 8 bases. CDR3 length: 15 amino acids. J lost 0 bases, V lost 4 bases, and 4 bases had no gene match. The germline V gene encodes CDR1 LNHDA and CDR2 SQIVND (reference sequence). The CDR3 bases are TGTGCCAGTAGTACCGGACAGGGCTCTAACTATGGCTACACCTTC. Translating gives CASSTGQGSNYGYTF.

This chain uses TRBV15 with TRBJ1-1, with 10 bases matching TRBD1. V lost 2 bases and J lost 4; bases outside the gene matches: 7. The germline V gene encodes CDR1 LNHNV and CDR2 YYDKDF (reference sequence). The CDR3 has 16 residues. The chain's CDR3 is CATSRKTGGRGTEAFF. The CDR3 DNA reads TGTGCCACCAGCAGAAAGACAGGGGGCAGGGGCACTGAAGCTTTCTTT.

The rearrangement joins TRBV29-1 to TRBJ2-7; 10 bases fit TRBD2. The germline CDR1 and CDR2 sequences are SQVTM and ANQGSEA. Trimming took 7 bases from V and 3 from J; bases not matched to a gene: 18. The CDR3 has 17 amino acids. CDR3 protein: CSALTDDERGGDYEQYF. DNA for the CDR3: TGCAGCGCCTTGACAGACGATGAGCGGGGGGGCGACTACGAGCAGTACTTC.